This T cell receptor beta chain was identified during a study of blood T cell repertoires in COVID-19. In the study overall: Samples representing acute and convalescent COVID-19 were sourced from the United States, Italy and Spain. Nucleic acid was either cDNA or gDNA, and it came from T cells, B-cell-depleted T cells, or PBMCs.

The CDR3 length is 16 residues. V lost 4 bases and J lost 4, with 19 bases in between. Germline V gene data show CDR1 as MDHEN and CDR2 as SYDVKM. Using immunoSEQ multiplex PCR, the repertoire was profiled, and TCRdb retains in-frame clones only, with some absent. The sample contains fewer than 250,000 clones, about 83% of which appear only once. This study enrolled people aged about 18 to 100 from roughly 24 US geographic areas. Which cohort a participant joined came from the clinical history participants gave. Sequenced: PBMCs or T cells enriched from blood (not recorded which). The chain links TRBV28 to TRBJ1-2; D ambiguous. The clonotype was recovered from a woman aged 40 to 50 who had recovered from COVID-19. CDR3 sequence reads: CASSSYSREWSYGYTF. CDR3 coding DNA: TGTGCCAGCAGTTCCTATAGCCGGGAATGGAGCTATGGCTACACCTTC.